The entry below gives a single TCR beta chain sequence along with its context. The antigen is undetermined. This CDR3 region has 15 residues. The germline V gene encodes CDR1 MNHEY and CDR2 SVGEGT. The V end lost 7 bases, the J end lost 8 bases, and 20 bases lay between the germline ends. Clones were sequenced by immunoSEQ multiplex PCR, and TCRdb holds only the in-frame ones, with some missing. Here the sample spans about 160,000 clones, around 92% being singletons. The sample comes from a study of T cell responses to AZD1222 COVID-19 vaccine. General study findings and limits: Elevations in Spike-specific TCR breadth and depth followed administration of two AZD1222 doses.

The sequence was obtained from an adult in good health. The chain uses TRBV6-2 or TRBV6-3 and TRBJ1-4; TRBD1 is a possible D gene (6 bases). The sequences come from peripheral blood, collected on day 0 of MenACWY control vaccination. The CDR3 bases are TGTGCCAGCAACCCGGACAGACGATCAGGAGAAAAACTGTTTTTT. Amino acid sequence: CASNPDRRSGEKLFF.